This TCR beta chain is from a study of cytomegalovirus exposure and HLA in healthy donors. Across the study: Sequencing of some 200 million T cells in an earlier analysis found roughly 120 million unique TCR beta sequences.

Study results and caveats: Beyond CMV serostatus, there was no information to go on about immune exposure.

There are a few counts of this clone. The antigen is undetermined. PCR used 60 Vbeta primers and 13 Jbeta primers. Sequencing was performed with immunoSEQ multiplex PCR; in TCRdb, only in-frame clones are kept and a portion is missing. This sample has about 200,000 clones, with approximately 79% found just once. Donors in the study were healthy people who gave bone marrow. Germline loops: CDR1 SGHRS, CDR2 YFSETQ. The CDR3 is 13 residues long. V was pared by 6 bases and J by 5 bases, with 13 bases between. The sample comprised PBMCs. The TCR sequence derives from a young woman in good health and CMV-seropositive. The V and J genes are TRBV5-1 and TRBJ2-3; possible D gene TRBD2, 6 bases. The CDR3 coding sequence is TGCGCCAGCACCGTTGGAGGGGTAGATACGCAGTATTTT. Its translation is CASTVGGVDTQYF.